Shown below are 15 T cell receptor beta chains from a single sample sequenced in a study of cytotoxic CD8 clonotypes in ibrutinib-treated CLL. Generated by immunoSEQ multiplex PCR, the TCRdb table keeps only in-frame clones and is missing some. The sample records approximately 300,000 clones, just under 80% being singletons. Source: PBMCs, taken before ibrutinib treatment. Source of these receptors: a human donor with chronic lymphocytic leukemia.

The V and J genes are TRBV2 and TRBJ2-7; 10 bases line up with TRBD1. Losses at the gene ends were 4 bases for V and 5 bases for J; bases not matched to a gene: 8. Germline-derived CDR1 and CDR2 are SNHLY and FYNNEI. CDR3 length: 15 residues. CDR3 loop: CASSAGTGEAHEQYF. The CDR3 region has the DNA TGTGCCAGCAGTGCCGGGACAGGGGAGGCCCACGAGCAGTACTTC. The whole variable domain, filled in from reference TRBV2 and TRBJ2-7, reads EPEVTQTPSHQVTQMGQEVILRCVPISNHLYFYWYRQILGQKVEFLVSFYNNEISEKSEIFDDQFSVERPDGSNFTLKIRSTKLEDSAMYFCASSAGTGEAHEQYFGPGTRLTVT.

This clone was observed once. The genes are TRBV7-8 and TRBJ1-5, with 9 bases matching TRBD1. V shed 5 bases and J 10 bases; nucleotides not matched to a gene: 12. Per germline, CDR1 SGHVS and CDR2 FQNEAQ. This CDR3 comprises 15 residues. The CDR3 is CASSPLRTGDSPQHF. Written as DNA, the CDR3 is TGTGCCAGCAGCCCCCTACGGACAGGGGATTCACCCCAGCATTTT. The full variable domain, completed using reference TRBV7-8 and TRBJ1-5, is GAGVSQSPRYKVAKRGQDVALRCDPISGHVSLFWYQQALGQGPEFLTYFQNEAQLDKSGLPSDRFFAERPEGSVSTLKIQRTQQEDSAVYLCASSPLRTGDSPQHFGDGTRLSIL.

The gene calls are TRBV6-5 and TRBJ2-7; 14 positions match TRBD2. Germline CDR1 reads MNHEY; CDR2 reads SVGAGI. The CDR3 has 15 residues. The ends lost 4 bases at V and 6 bases at J; junction bases unmatched: 5. DNA of the CDR3: TGTGCCAGCAGTTCGGGACTAGCGGGAGTTTTCGAGCAGTACTTC. It specifies CASSSGLAGVFEQYF.

This chain links TRBV6-5 with TRBJ2-5, with D possibly matching TRBD1 (6 bases). The germline CDR1 and CDR2 sequences are MNHEY and SVGAGI. The V end was cut by 6 bases, the J end by 5 bases, with 13 bases between. The CDR3 spans 13 residues. The CDR3 loop is CASRAHRAETQYF. The CDR3 nucleotides read TGTGCCAGCAGAGCACACAGGGCGGAGACCCAGTACTTC.

V gene TRBV5-4 combines with J gene TRBJ1-2, with D possibly matching TRBD1 (6 bases). Germline CDR1 reads SGHNT; CDR2 reads YYREEE (reference sequence). CDR3 size: 15 residues. V gave up 4 bases and J gave up 2 bases, with 15 bases separating them. The CDR3 reads CASSPVGGTNYGYTF. CDR3 nucleotide sequence: TGTGCCAGCAGCCCCGTCGGGGGGACAAACTATGGCTACACCTTC.

The chain couples TRBV9 to TRBJ2-5; the D gene is possibly TRBD2 (7 bases). Germline values: CDR1 SGDLS, CDR2 YYNGEE. Trimming took off 4 bases at V and 5 bases at J, with 15 bases between the two ends. This CDR3 comprises 14 residues. This CDR3 reads CASSKMGGAETQYF. CDR3 coding DNA: TGTGCCAGCAGCAAGATGGGGGGGGCGGAGACCCAGTACTTC. Based on the CDR3 plus reference TRBV9 and TRBJ2-5, the full variable domain is DSGVTQTPKHLITATGQRVTLRCSPRSGDLSVYWYQQSLDQGLQFLIQYYNGEERAKGNILERFSAQQFPDLHSELNLSSLELGDSALYFCASSKMGGAETQYFGPGTRLLVL.

The gene calls are TRBV7-2 and TRBJ2-3; D is perhaps TRBD2 (5 bases). The CDR3 covers 16 residues. Germline loops: CDR1 SGHTA, CDR2 FQGNSA. The V end lost 5 bases, the J end lost 0 bases, and 15 bases lay between the germline ends. CDR3 in amino acids: CASSRTSSGSTDTQYF. For the CDR3, the DNA is TGTGCCAGCAGCCGTACCTCGAGCGGAAGCACAGATACGCAGTATTTT.

The sample holds a few counts of this clone. The genes are TRBV21-1 and TRBJ2-7; the DNA was not used to check the table's D call, TRBD1. TRBV21-1 is annotated as a pseudogene. The CDR3 length is 17 residues. This CDR3 reads CASSKRALKGLIYEQYF. CDR3 nucleotide sequence: TGTGCCAGCAGCAAAAGGGCCCTAAAGGGGCTAATTTACGAGCAGTACTTC.

The rearrangement joins TRBV30 to TRBJ2-7; 7 bases match TRBD2. CDR3 size: 15 residues. The V gene end was trimmed by 0 bases and the J gene end by 6 bases; junction bases not matched to a gene: 11. Germline V gene sequence: CDR1 GTSNPN, CDR2 SVGIG (reference sequence). CDR3 in DNA: TGTGCCTGGAGTGTAGGTTTTTCAGGGAGGGGCGAGCAGTACTTC. It codes for CAWSVGFSGRGEQYF.

V usage is TRBV5-6 and J usage is TRBJ1-4; no reliable D call. The CDR3 sequence is 14 residues long. V lost 1 base to trimming and J lost 5 bases, with 9 bases between them. Germline-derived CDR1 and CDR2 are SGHDT and YYEEEE. CDR3 loop: CASSLPRSNEKLFF. In DNA form, the CDR3 reads TGTGCCAGCAGCTTGCCCCGGAGCAATGAAAAACTGTTTTTT.

The chain is built from TRBV6-1 and TRBJ2-7; possibly TRBD1 or TRBD2 for D (5 bases each). The CDR3 loop spans 14 amino acids. Trimming took 6 bases from V and 1 from J, leaving 13 bases between them. The germline V gene encodes CDR1 MNHNS and CDR2 SASEGT. CDR3 in DNA: TGTGCCAGCAGCAGGGACGGTCGATCCTACGAGCAGTACTTC. Its translation is CASSRDGRSYEQYF.

In its sample, this clone was seen once. This rearrangement joins TRBV27 to TRBJ2-7; 8 bases are shared with TRBD2. Germline V lookup: CDR1 MNHEY, CDR2 SMNVEV (reference sequence). The junction had 9 bases not matched to a gene; V was cut back by 3 bases and J by 5 bases. The CDR3 runs to 15 residues. The CDR3 reads CASSFDPKRENEQYF. DNA for the CDR3: TGTGCCAGCAGTTTTGATCCCAAGCGGGAGAACGAGCAGTACTTC.

This rearrangement joins TRBV4-3 to TRBJ1-2, with TRBD1 matching 7 bases. This CDR3 region has 16 residues. Germline-derived CDR1 and CDR2 are LGHNA and YSLEER. The V gene end was trimmed by 0 bases and the J gene end by 4 bases; junction bases not matched to a gene: 8. Here the CDR3 reads CASSQDQAGGIYGYTF. CDR3 nucleotides: TGCGCCAGCAGCCAAGATCAGGCAGGGGGAATCTATGGCTACACCTTC.

The CDR3 DNA follows: TGTGCCAGCAGCCACAAGACTAGGTCCGACTACGAGCAGTACTTC. This codes for CASSHKTRSDYEQYF. The chain uses TRBV5-4 and TRBJ2-7; D possibly corresponds to TRBD2 (6 bases). The CDR3 spans 15 residues. V was shortened by 4 bases and J by 3 bases, with 17 bases between the two germline ends. Germline V lookup: CDR1 SGHNT, CDR2 YYREEE (reference sequence).

The CDR3 here is CASSRDRQETQYF. Here the CDR3 DNA reads TGTGCCAGCAGCCGCGACAGACAAGAGACCCAGTACTTC. The chain couples TRBV14 to TRBJ2-5, with D possibly being TRBD1 (5 bases). With 4 bases removed from V and 2 bases from J, the gap between germline ends came to 8 bases. In germline, CDR1 is SGHDN, CDR2 FVKESK. This CDR3 comprises 13 residues.